This TCR beta chain was identified in a study of response to subunit inactivated influenza vaccine. Study outcomes and limitations: It was suggested by the authors that few new T cells are recruited by each seasonal influenza vaccination.

TCRdb fed the RT-PCR reads into MiXCR, producing one record per CDR3 protein. In the table there are approximately 500,000 distinct CDR3 sequences, 13% of which are singletons. There are a few counts of this clonotype. Its specificity is not known. The length of the CDR3 is 13 residues. The V end was cut by 6 bases, the J end by 13 bases, with 19 bases between. The chain joins TRBV12-3 or TRBV12-4 to TRBJ1-5; D uncertain. The material was PBMCs from blood, obtained around seven weeks after vaccination. The clonotype originates from a man aged 45-65 years who received an inactivated influenza vaccine. The CDR3 nucleotides read TGTGCCAGCAGCAGTAGGGCCTCGGAAATTCAGCATTTT. Protein product: CASSSRASEIQHF.